This is a list of T cell receptor beta chains from one sample in a study of spatial heterogeneity in lung cancer. TCRdb re-analysed the 5' RACE reads in MiXCR, keeping a single row per CDR3 protein. Among roughly 120,000 distinct CDR3 sequences listed, 10% to 12% were seen once. The sample was PBMCs, taken at follow-up. These TCRs come from a female donor with early-stage non-small cell lung cancer. CDR3s leave out the opening cysteine and the closing phenylalanine or tryptophan. Fields, in order: J gene, clone size, V gene, CDR3 protein. Rows give clone size only sometimes, using once, few, many, or a class for an expanded clone.

>TRBJ2-7|.|TRBV9
ASSEGQGLYEQY
>TRBJ2-3|many|TRBV5-1
ASSLSRGTDTQY
>TRBJ1-4|few|TRBV12-3/TRBV12-4
ASSRDSQGEKLF
>TRBJ1-1|few|TRBV7-2
ASSSHRGNPEAF
>TRBJ2-1|few|TRBV11-2
ASSPLRTNNEQF
>TRBJ2-1|few|TRBV11-2
ASSLVPGLAGDHTSRNEQF
>TRBJ2-1|many|TRBV5-1
ASSLGTTQYNEQF
>TRBJ1-1|.|TRBV12-3/TRBV12-4
ASSFVTGGTEAF
>TRBJ2-1|.|TRBV18
ASSQPGDYNEQF
>TRBJ2-3|many|TRBV30
AWSVGEDTQY
>TRBJ1-2|few|TRBV27
ASSPIPPGLYGYT
>TRBJ2-5|many|TRBV18
ASSPPGAYQETQY
>TRBJ1-1|.|TRBV20-1
SAREGNQNTEAF
>TRBJ1-4|many|TRBV12-3/TRBV12-4
ASSVGEKLF
>TRBJ2-2|few|TRBV19
ATKLAGAVDTGELF
>TRBJ1-1|.|TRBV28
ASSLYQGAGTEAF
>TRBJ2-3|many|TRBV24-1
ATSHPGRDTQY